A selection of T cell receptor beta chains follows, all from one sample in a study of cytomegalovirus exposure and HLA in healthy donors. TCRdb's copy holds only in-frame clones and misses some; the assay was immunoSEQ multiplex PCR. Altogether under 250,000 clones are present, around 76% being singletons, with the ten largest covering 0.63%. Material for sequencing was PBMCs. The receptor source for this set is a man aged 18 to 30 in good health and CMV-seronegative. The CDR3 runs from the conserved cysteine through the conserved F or W. The D gene is left open where the match is weak. Clone size is given for some rows only: seen once, a few or many times, or a class if the clone is expanded.

DNA: TGCGCCAGCAGCCGTGGGGCTTTGTACACTGAAGCTTTCTTT
CDR3: CASSRGALYTEAFF
D: -
size: once
J: TRBJ1-1
V: TRBV5-1

DNA: TGTGCCAGCAGTTTACAAGGACTAGCGGGAGAAAAGACCCAGTACTTC
CDR3: CASSLQGLAGEKTQYF
D: TRBD2
size: -
J: TRBJ2-5
V: TRBV27

DNA: TGTGCCAGCAAGCGAACCGGGAGCTCCTACGAGCAGTACTTC
CDR3: CASKRTGSSYEQYF
D: -
size: -
J: TRBJ2-7
V: TRBV2

DNA: TGTGCCAGCAGTCCCCCAGGGGGGTACGAGCAGTACTTC
CDR3: CASSPPGGYEQYF
D: -
size: -
J: TRBJ2-7
V: TRBV6-5

DNA: TGCGCCAGCAGCTTGGGGGGGGAAATCAACTATGGCTACACCTTC
CDR3: CASSLGGEINYGYTF
D: -
size: few
J: TRBJ1-2
V: TRBV5-1

DNA: TGTGCCAGCAGTGGCGGGAATCAGCCCCAGCATTTT
CDR3: CASSGGNQPQHF
D: -
size: -
J: TRBJ1-5
V: TRBV2

DNA: TGCGCCAGCAGCTTTCTTGCGGGAGGGGATCAGGGTGAGCAGTTCTTC
CDR3: CASSFLAGGDQGEQFF
D: TRBD2
size: -
J: TRBJ2-1
V: TRBV5-1

DNA: TGTGCCAGTAGTAAACATACTGACAGGGGGCTTGCTCAGCCCCAGCATTTT
CDR3: CASSKHTDRGLAQPQHF
D: TRBD1
size: few
J: TRBJ1-5
V: TRBV19

DNA: TGTGCCAGCTCATCACAGGGGATGAACACTGAAGCTTTCTTT
CDR3: CASSSQGMNTEAFF
D: TRBD1
size: -
J: TRBJ1-1
V: TRBV18

DNA: TGTGCCATCAGTGATTCGCCTAGCGGCGCCTACGAGCAGTACTTC
CDR3: CAISDSPSGAYEQYF
D: TRBD2
size: -
J: TRBJ2-7
V: TRBV10-3

DNA: TGTGCCAGCAGTCCCTGGACAGGGGATGACACCGGGGAGCTGTTTTTT
CDR3: CASSPWTGDDTGELFF
D: TRBD1
size: -
J: TRBJ2-2
V: TRBV28

DNA: TGTGCCGTCCTATACAGGGTAGGGGAGAACTATGGCTACACCTTC
CDR3: CAVLYRVGENYGYTF
D: -
size: -
J: TRBJ1-2
V: TRBV5-4

DNA: TGTGCCAGCAGTCTTTCACAGGGGTACGAGCAGTACTTC
CDR3: CASSLSQGYEQYF
D: TRBD1
size: -
J: TRBJ2-7
V: TRBV6-5

DNA: TGCGCCAGCAGTGGAAATAAGCAGACAGGGAGGAAAGTGCCTAACTATGGCTACACCTTC
CDR3: CASSGNKQTGRKVPNYGYTF
D: TRBD1
size: few
J: TRBJ1-2
V: TRBV10-2

DNA: TGTGCCAGCTCCCAAAACCGCGGGGAAGGGCAAGAGACCCAGTACTTC
CDR3: CASSQNRGEGQETQYF
D: -
size: -
J: TRBJ2-5
V: TRBV18

DNA: TGTGCCAGTATGGACCCGGGTGGGACAATCCACACAGATACGCAGTATTTT
CDR3: CASMDPGGTIHTDTQYF
D: -
size: -
J: TRBJ2-3
V: TRBV19

DNA: TGTGCCAGTAGTATAGCCGGGACAGGGGAAGAGACCCAGTACTTC
CDR3: CASSIAGTGEETQYF
D: TRBD1
size: -
J: TRBJ2-5
V: TRBV19

DNA: TGTGCCAGCGCAAAGGGGGGGGCCACAGATACGCAGTATTTT
CDR3: CASAKGGATDTQYF
D: -
size: -
J: TRBJ2-3
V: TRBV6-6

DNA: TGTGCCTGGACCGCTCTAGCGGACGCCTACAATGAGCAGTTCTTC
CDR3: CAWTALADAYNEQFF
D: TRBD2
size: -
J: TRBJ2-1
V: TRBV30

DNA: TGTGCCAGCAGTGGGCAGGGGGCGCGTCAGCCCCAGCATTTT
CDR3: CASSGQGARQPQHF
D: TRBD1
size: -
J: TRBJ1-5
V: TRBV2

DNA: TGTGCCAGAAGGGAGAGCTCTGGAAACACCATATATTTT
CDR3: CARRESSGNTIYF
D: -
size: -
J: TRBJ1-3
V: TRBV2

DNA: TGTGCCAGCAACCAGGGGATGAACACTGAAGCTTTCTTT
CDR3: CASNQGMNTEAFF
D: -
size: -
J: TRBJ1-1
V: TRBV2

DNA: TGTGCCAGCAGCGTAGCTCCGGGACAGCCTTACGAGCAGTACTTC
CDR3: CASSVAPGQPYEQYF
D: TRBD1
size: -
J: TRBJ2-7
V: TRBV9

DNA: TGTGCCAGCTCAGGACAGGGGACAACTAATGAAAAACTGTTTTTT
CDR3: CASSGQGTTNEKLFF
D: TRBD1
size: -
J: TRBJ1-4
V: TRBV18

DNA: TGTGCCAGCAGCCAGGACAGTGAAGCTTTCTTT
CDR3: CASSQDSEAFF
D: -
size: -
J: TRBJ1-1
V: TRBV7-3

DNA: TGTGCCAGCAGCCTAAGGCCGGGGGGCGGGTATGGCTACACCTTC
CDR3: CASSLRPGGGYGYTF
D: -
size: few
J: TRBJ1-2
V: TRBV6-1